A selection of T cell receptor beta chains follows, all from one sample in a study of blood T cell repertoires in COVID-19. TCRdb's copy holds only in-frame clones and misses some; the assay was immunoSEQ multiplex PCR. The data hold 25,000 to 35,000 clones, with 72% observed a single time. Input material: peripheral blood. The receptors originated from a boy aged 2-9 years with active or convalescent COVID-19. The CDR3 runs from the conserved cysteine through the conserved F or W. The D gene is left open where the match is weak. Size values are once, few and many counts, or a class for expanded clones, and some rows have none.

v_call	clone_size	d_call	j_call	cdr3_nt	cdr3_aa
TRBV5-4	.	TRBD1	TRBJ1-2	TGTGCCAGCAGCTTGGAAGAAAGGACAGGATCTATTGGCTACACCTTC	CASSLEERTGSIGYTF
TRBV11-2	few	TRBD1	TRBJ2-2	TGTGCCAGCAGCTTTCAGGGGGCTATCACCGGGGAGCTGTTTTTT	CASSFQGAITGELFF
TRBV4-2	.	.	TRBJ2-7	TGTGCCAGCAGCCAAGATCTCCCGAGGGGGAGCTCCTACGAGCAGTACTTC	CASSQDLPRGSSYEQYF
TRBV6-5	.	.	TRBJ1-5	TGTGCCAGCAAGACCCGACATTATAGCAATCAGCCCCAGCATTTT	CASKTRHYSNQPQHF
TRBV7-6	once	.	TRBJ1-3	TGTGCCAGCAGCCCGAGCCGGGAGAGAGGAAACACCATATATTTT	CASSPSRERGNTIYF
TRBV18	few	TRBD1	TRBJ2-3	TGTGCCAGCTCACCCTCACAGGGGGCCACAGATACGCAGTATTTT	CASSPSQGATDTQYF
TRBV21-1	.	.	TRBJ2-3	TGTGCCAGCAGCAACAGGATCGGATTCGCAGATACGCAGTATTTT	CASSNRIGFADTQYF
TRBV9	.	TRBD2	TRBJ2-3	TGTGCCAGCAGCGTAACGAGGTGGGCTAGCGGGACAGATACGCAGTATTTT	CASSVTRWASGTDTQYF
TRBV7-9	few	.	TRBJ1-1	TGTGCCAGCAGCCCAGAGGGAGTAGGCACTGAAGCTTTCTTT	CASSPEGVGTEAFF
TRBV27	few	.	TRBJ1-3	TGTGCCACCCCACAGGGACCTGGAAACACCATATATTTT	CATPQGPGNTIYF
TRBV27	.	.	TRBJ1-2	TGTGCCAGCAGTTTATACGGGGAGGCCTATGGCTACACCTTC	CASSLYGEAYGYTF
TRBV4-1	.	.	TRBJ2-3	TGCGCCAGCAGCCAAGGGTTGGGGCAGGGCAACACAGATACGCAGTATTTT	CASSQGLGQGNTDTQYF
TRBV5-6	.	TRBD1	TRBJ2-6	TGTGCCAGCAGCGTGACGGGACAGGGGGCAACGGGGGCCAACGTCCTGACTTTC	CASSVTGQGATGANVLTF
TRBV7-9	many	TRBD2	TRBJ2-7	TGTGCCAGCAGCTTAATCGCGGGGGGTTTATACGAGCAGTACTTC	CASSLIAGGLYEQYF
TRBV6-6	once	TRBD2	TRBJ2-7	TGTGCCACCGCGACTAGCGGGAGGGCTAGCGAGCAGTACTTC	CATATSGRASEQYF
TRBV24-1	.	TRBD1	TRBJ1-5	TGTGCCACCAGTGATTTGACAGGGGGTAGTAATCAGCCCCAGCATTTT	CATSDLTGGSNQPQHF
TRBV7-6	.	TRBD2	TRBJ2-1	TGTGCCAGCAGCCTCCTAGCGGAGATCCCTAATTTCTACAATGAGCAGTTCTTC	CASSLLAEIPNFYNEQFF
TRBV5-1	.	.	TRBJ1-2	TGCGCCAGCAGCCCAGGGAACTATGGCTACACCTTC	CASSPGNYGYTF
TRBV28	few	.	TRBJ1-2	TGTGCCAGCAGTTCCCCCGGGGTGAGGCAGGCTGGCTACACCTTC	CASSSPGVRQAGYTF
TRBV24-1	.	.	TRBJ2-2	TGTGCCACCAGTGATTTTAGAGACAGCCCCACCGGGGAGCTGTTTTTT	CATSDFRDSPTGELFF
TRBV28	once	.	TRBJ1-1	TGTGCCAGCAGTGCCCCAGGGCTACAAGCTTTCTTT	CASSAPGLQAFF
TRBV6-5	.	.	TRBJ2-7	TGTGCCAGCGGGCTAGGGGCTGGCGAGCAGTACTTC	CASGLGAGEQYF
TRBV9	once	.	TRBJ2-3	TGTGCCAGCAGCTCCGAGTTCCTGGTCCCAGATACGCAGTATTTT	CASSSEFLVPDTQYF
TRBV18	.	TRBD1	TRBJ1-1	TGTGCCAGCTCAGATTCGACAGGGTCCAGTACTGAAGCTTTCTTT	CASSDSTGSSTEAFF
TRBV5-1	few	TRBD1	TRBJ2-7	TGCGCCAGCAGCCTCGACAGGGCCCCCTACGAGCAGTACTTC	CASSLDRAPYEQYF
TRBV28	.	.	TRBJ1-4	TGTGCCAGCAGTTTTCAGGTTCCAACTAATGAAAAACTGTTTTTT	CASSFQVPTNEKLFF
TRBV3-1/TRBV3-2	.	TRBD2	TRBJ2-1	TGTGCCAGCAGCCAACGGGAGGGCTCCTACAATGAGCAGTTCTTC	CASSQREGSYNEQFF
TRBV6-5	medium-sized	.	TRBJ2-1	TGTGCCAGCAGAAACAGCGGGAAGGGGGAGTTCTTC	CASRNSGKGEFF
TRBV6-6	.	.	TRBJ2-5	TGTGCCAGCAGTCCACGAGGCAGCATCCAAGAGACCCAGTACTTC	CASSPRGSIQETQYF
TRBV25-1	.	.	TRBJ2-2	TGTGCCAGCAGTGACCGACCCGTCGGGGGCACCGGGGAGCTGTTTTTT	CASSDRPVGGTGELFF
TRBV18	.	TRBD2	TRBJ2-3	TGTGCCAGCTCACCCTCCGTTGGCGGGGGGGCCTCAGATACGCAGTATTTT	CASSPSVGGGASDTQYF
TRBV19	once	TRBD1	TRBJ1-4	TGTGCCAGTAGTACTCGGGACAGGGGGAATGAAAAACTGTTTTTT	CASSTRDRGNEKLFF
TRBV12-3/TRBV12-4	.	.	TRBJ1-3	TGTGCCAGCAGCAACAGGGCTCCCATATATTTT	CASSNRAPIYF
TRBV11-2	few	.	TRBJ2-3	TGTGCCAGCAGCCTAGAAGGAGGAAAGAATACGCAGTATTTT	CASSLEGGKNTQYF
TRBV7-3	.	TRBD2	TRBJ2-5	TGTGCCAGCAGCTTAGGTGGCGGGGGGGCCGATATGGAGACCCAGTACTTC	CASSLGGGGADMETQYF
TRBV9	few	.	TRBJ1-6	TGTGCCAGCAGCTCCCCGGCGGGGTACAATTCACCCCTCCACTTT	CASSSPAGYNSPLHF
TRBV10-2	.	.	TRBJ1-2	TGCGCCAGCAGTGACCCGGGGGGAAACTATGGCTACACCTTC	CASSDPGGNYGYTF
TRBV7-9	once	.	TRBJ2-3	TGTGCCAGCAGCTTGTGGCTAGCCTTCACAGATACGCAGTATTTT	CASSLWLAFTDTQYF
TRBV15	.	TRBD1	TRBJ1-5	TGTGCCACCAGCTCCGACAGGGGACTCAATCAGCCCCAGCATTTT	CATSSDRGLNQPQHF
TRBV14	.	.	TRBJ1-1	TGTGCCAGCAGCCTGGCCGGTTTGCGCAGGGTGAACACTGAAGCTTTCTTT	CASSLAGLRRVNTEAFF
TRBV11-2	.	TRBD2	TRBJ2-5	TGTGCCAGCAGAGTCGGGCTAGCGGGGCCCCGGAGGGGGGAGACCCAGTACTTC	CASRVGLAGPRRGETQYF
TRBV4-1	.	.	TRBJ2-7	TGCGCCAGCAGCCAAGGGCAGATTTATACCCCCGAGCAGTACTTC	CASSQGQIYTPEQYF
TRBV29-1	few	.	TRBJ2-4	TGCAGCGTGACGGGTTTGAGGGAAAACATTCAGTACTTC	CSVTGLRENIQYF
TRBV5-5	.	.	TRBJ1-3	TGTGCCAGCACCTTGTCGTACAGGGCGCCTGGAAACACCATATATTTT	CASTLSYRAPGNTIYF
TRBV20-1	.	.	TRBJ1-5	TGCAGTGCTAGTCCGGGTTATAGCAATCAGCCCCAGCATTTT	CSASPGYSNQPQHF